This T cell receptor (beta chain) was captured by sequencing in a study of T cells in Graves' hyperthyroidism and ophthalmopathy. Study results and limitations: Stable hyperthyroidism and ophthalmopathy were separated using 13 V-J signatures.

There are many counts of this clonotype. What it binds is not known. The TCR beta CDR3 regions underwent amplification using RNA transcripts as the source. During a first-round RT-PCR of the TCR CDR3, the HTBI primer set was used. TCRdb fed the multiplex PCR reads into MiXCR, producing one record per CDR3 protein. Among approximately 600,000 distinct CDR3 sequences, 14% to 15% were seen once, and the ten largest hold around 4%. The CDR3 extends over 14 amino acids. Germline V gene data show CDR1 as LNHDA and CDR2 as SQIVND (reference sequence). V gave up 5 bases and J gave up 1 base; unmatched junction bases: 1.

The sample taken for sequencing was blood. The chain links TRBV19 to TRBJ2-3; 9 positions agree with TRBD1. This sequence was found in a woman aged 40 to 55 with Graves' ophthalmopathy. In DNA form, the CDR3 reads TGTGCCAGTAGTCGGACAGGGGGCACAGATACGCAGTATTTT. It translates to CASSRTGGTDTQYF.